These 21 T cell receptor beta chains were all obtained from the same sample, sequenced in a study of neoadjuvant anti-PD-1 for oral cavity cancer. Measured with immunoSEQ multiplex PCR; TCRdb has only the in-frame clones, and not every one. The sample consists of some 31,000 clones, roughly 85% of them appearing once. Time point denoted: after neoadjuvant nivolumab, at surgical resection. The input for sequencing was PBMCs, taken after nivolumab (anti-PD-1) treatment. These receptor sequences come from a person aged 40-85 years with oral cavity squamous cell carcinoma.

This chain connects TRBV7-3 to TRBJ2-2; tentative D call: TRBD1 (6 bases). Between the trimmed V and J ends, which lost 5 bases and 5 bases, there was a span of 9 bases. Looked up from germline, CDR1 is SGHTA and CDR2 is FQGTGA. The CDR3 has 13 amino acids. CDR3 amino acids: CASSPQGTGELFF. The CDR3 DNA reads TGTGCCAGCAGCCCTCAGGGGACCGGGGAGCTGTTTTTT.

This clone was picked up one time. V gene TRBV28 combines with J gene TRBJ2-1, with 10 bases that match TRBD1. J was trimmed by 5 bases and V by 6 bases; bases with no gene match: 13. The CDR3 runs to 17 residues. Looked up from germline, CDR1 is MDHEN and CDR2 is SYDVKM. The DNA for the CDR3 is TGTGCCAGCAGCGGGACAGGGGCCACGGCCGCTCACAATGAGCAGTTCTTC. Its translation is CASSGTGATAAHNEQFF.

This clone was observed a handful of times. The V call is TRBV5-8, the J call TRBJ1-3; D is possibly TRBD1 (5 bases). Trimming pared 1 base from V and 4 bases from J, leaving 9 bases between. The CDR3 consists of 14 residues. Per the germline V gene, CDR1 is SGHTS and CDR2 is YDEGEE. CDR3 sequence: CASSLYGGGNTIYF. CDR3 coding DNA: TGTGCCAGCAGCTTGTATGGGGGAGGAAACACCATATATTTT.

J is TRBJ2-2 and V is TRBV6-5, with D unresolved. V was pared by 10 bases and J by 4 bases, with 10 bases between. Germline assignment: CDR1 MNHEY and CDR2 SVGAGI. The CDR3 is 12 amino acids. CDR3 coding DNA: TGTGCCACCAACGCTTTCACCGGGGAGCTGTTTTTT. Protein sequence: CATNAFTGELFF.

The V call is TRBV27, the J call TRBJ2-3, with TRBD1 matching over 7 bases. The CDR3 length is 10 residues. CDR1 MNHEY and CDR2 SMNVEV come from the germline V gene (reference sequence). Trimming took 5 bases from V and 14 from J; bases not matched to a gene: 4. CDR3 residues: CASSPTGSYF. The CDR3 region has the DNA TGTGCCAGCAGTCCGACAGGGTCGTATTTT.

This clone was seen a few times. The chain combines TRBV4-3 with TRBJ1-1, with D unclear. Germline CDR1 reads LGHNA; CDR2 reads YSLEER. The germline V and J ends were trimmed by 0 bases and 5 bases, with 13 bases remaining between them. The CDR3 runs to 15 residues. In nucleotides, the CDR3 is TGCGCCAGCAGCCAAGAAACAACGGGCCTGACTGAAGCTTTCTTT. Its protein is CASSQETTGLTEAFF.

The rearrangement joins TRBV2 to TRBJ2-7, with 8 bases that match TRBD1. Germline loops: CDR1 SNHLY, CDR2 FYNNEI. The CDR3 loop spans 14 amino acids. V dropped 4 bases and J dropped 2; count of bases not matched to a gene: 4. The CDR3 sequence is CASSARTGTYEQYF. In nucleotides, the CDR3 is TGTGCCAGCAGTGCCCGGACAGGGACCTACGAGCAGTACTTC.

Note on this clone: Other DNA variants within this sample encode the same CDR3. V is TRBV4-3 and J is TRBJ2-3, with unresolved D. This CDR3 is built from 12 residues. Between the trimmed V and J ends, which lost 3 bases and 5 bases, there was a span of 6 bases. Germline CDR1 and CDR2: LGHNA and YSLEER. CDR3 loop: CASSQGRDTQYF. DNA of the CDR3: TGCGCCAGCAGCCAGGGAAGAGATACGCAGTATTTT.

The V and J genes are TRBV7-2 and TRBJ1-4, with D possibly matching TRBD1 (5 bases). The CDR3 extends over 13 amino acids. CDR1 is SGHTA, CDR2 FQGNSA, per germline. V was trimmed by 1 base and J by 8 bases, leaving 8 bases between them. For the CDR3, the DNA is TGTGCCAGCAGCTTAGACCAGGGCGAAAAACTGTTTTTT. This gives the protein CASSLDQGEKLFF.

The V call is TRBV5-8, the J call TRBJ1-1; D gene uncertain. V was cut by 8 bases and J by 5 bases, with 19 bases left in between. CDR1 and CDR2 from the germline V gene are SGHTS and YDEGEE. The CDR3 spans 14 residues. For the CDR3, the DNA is TGTGCCAGGGGGTCGGAGGGCGGGTTGACTGAAGCTTTCTTT. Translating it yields CARGSEGGLTEAFF.

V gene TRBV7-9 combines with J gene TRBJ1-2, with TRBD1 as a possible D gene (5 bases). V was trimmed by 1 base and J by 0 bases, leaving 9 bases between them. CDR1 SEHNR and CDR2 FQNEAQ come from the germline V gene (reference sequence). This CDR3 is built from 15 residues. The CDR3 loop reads CASSLGLGPNYGYTF. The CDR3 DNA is TGTGCCAGCAGCTTAGGGTTGGGACCTAACTATGGCTACACCTTC. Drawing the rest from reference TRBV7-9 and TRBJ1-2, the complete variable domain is DTGVSQNPRHKITKRGQNVTFRCDPISEHNRLYWYRQTLGQGPEFLTYFQNEAQLEKSRLLSDRFSAERPKGSFSTLEIQRTEQGDSAMYLCASSLGLGPNYGYTFGSGTRLTVV.

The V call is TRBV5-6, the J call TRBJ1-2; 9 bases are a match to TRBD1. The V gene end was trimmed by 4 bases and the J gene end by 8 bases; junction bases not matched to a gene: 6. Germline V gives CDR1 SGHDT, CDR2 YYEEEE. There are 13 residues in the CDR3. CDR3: CASSRDRVGGYTF. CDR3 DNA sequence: TGTGCCAGCAGCCGGGACAGGGTTGGGGGCTACACCTTC.

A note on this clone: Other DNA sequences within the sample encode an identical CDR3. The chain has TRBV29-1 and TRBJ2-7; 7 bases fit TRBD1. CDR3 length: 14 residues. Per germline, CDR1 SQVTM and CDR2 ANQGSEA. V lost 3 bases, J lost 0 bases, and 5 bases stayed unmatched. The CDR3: CSVDGDRYSYEQYF. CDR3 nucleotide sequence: TGCAGCGTTGATGGGGACAGATACTCCTACGAGCAGTACTTC.

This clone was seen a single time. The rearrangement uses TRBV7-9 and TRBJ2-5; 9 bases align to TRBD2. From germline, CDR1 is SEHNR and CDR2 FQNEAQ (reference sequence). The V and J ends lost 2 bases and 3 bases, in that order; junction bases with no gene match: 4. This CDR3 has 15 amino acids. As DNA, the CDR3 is TGTGCCAGCAGCTTAAGGTTAGCGGGGGAAGAGACCCAGTACTTC. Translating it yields CASSLRLAGEETQYF.

The CDR3, as DNA: TGTGCCAGCTCACCAGCACCTTCGTTCACAGGGTCTGGGGCCAACGTCCTGACTTTC. As protein: CASSPAPSFTGSGANVLTF. The rearrangement joins TRBV18 to TRBJ2-6; D is possibly TRBD1 (6 bases). V was shortened by 2 bases and J by 1 base, with 18 bases between the two germline ends. The CDR3 loop spans 19 amino acids. CDR1 is KGHSH, CDR2 LQKENI, per germline.

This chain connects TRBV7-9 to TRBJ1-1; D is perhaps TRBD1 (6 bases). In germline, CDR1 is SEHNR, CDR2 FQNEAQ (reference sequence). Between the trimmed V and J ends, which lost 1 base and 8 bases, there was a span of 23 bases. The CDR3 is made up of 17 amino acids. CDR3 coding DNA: TGTGCCAGCAGCTTAGTCTCAGGATATAACAGGGAGGTCGAAGCTTTCTTT. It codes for CASSLVSGYNREVEAFF. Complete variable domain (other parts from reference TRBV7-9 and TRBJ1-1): DTGVSQNPRHKITKRGQNVTFRCDPISEHNRLYWYRQTLGQGPEFLTYFQNEAQLEKSRLLSDRFSAERPKGSFSTLEIQRTEQGDSAMYLCASSLVSGYNREVEAFFGQGTRLTVV.

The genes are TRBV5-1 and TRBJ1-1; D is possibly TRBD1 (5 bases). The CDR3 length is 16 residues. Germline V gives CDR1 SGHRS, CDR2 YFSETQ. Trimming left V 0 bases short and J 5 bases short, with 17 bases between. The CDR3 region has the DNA TGCGCCAGCAGCTTGGGAGTTGGAGGGGTGGGTACTGAAGCTTTCTTT. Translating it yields CASSLGVGGVGTEAFF.

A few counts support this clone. CDR3 coding DNA: TGTGCCACCAGCAGGGCAGGGGGAACGGTTGGGGCTTTCTTT. Its protein product is CATSRAGGTVGAFF. The chain joins TRBV15 to TRBJ1-1; 7 nucleotides agree with TRBD1. Trimming took 3 bases from V and 11 from J; bases not matched to a gene: 12. The CDR3 runs to 14 residues. Per the germline V gene, CDR1 is LNHNV and CDR2 is YYDKDF (reference sequence).

The CDR3 is CASSNKGLAGGPYEQYF. The CDR3 DNA reads as TGTGCCAGCAGCAACAAGGGACTAGCGGGGGGGCCCTACGAGCAGTACTTC. The genes are TRBV21-1 and TRBJ2-7; TRBD2, the table's D call, was not compared with the DNA. TRBV21-1 is a documented pseudogene. This CDR3 has 17 amino acids.

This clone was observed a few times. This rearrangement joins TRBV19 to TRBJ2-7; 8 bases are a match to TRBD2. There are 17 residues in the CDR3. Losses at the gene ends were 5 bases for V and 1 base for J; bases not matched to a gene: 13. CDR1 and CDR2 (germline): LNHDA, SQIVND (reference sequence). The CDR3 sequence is CASSPSSGAAHSYEQYF. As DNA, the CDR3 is TGTGCCAGTAGTCCAAGTAGCGGGGCTGCCCATTCCTACGAGCAGTACTTC.

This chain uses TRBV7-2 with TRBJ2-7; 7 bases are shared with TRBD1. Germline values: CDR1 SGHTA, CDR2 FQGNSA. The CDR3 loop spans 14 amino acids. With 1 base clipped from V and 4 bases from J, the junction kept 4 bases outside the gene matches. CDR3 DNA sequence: TGTGCCAGCAGCTTAGGTGACAGGGTTTACGAGCAGTACTTC. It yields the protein CASSLGDRVYEQYF.